This is a list of T cell receptor beta chains from one sample in a study of shared clonotypes between healthy human individuals. The assay was immunoSEQ multiplex PCR, and TCRdb's table has in-frame clones only and misses some. The repertoire holds about 2.3 million clones, approximately 93% seen once, with 0.3% to 0.4% in the top ten. The sample was naive CD4+ T cells from PBMCs. The receptor source for this set is a man between 18 and 29 years old in good health. Some clones in this sample may be carry-over from other donors' samples. Each CDR3 is given without its conserved first and last residue.

v_call cdr3_aa
TRBV18 ASSTGTSQYEQF
TRBV10-3 ATANLQVGASNQPQH
TRBV27 ASRTPAGGYNEQF
TRBV7-9 ASSRTVSGNTIY
TRBV28 ASSFRAATNEKLF
TRBV7-2 ASSLAGDTYGYT
TRBV6-5 ASSQSNSGATAAF
TRBV20-1 SGDRTYEQY
TRBV5-1 ASSAKGGDGSYGYT
TRBV28 ASSLLRWREGSNEQF
TRBV7-9 ASSPTGDTQY
TRBV29-1 SASPERLAVAKNIQY
TRBV19 ASSMGTGGGEKLF
TRBV2 ASSELGAVGYT
TRBV29-1 SVGAGRDRGLPVGAF
TRBV7-6 ASSLGANEQF
TRBV5-1 ASRHLNTEAF
TRBV9 ASSQGWSSYGYT
TRBV9 ASSVSGNYGYT
TRBV11-2 ASSLLWTADYNEQF
TRBV29-1 SVEVRSSYNEQF
TRBV5-8 ASSLNRDPHEQY
TRBV7-2 ASSLLSGSYNEQF
TRBV5-8 ASSLFSRQTQY
TRBV28 ASSFPLSGRASSYNEQF
TRBV5-1 ASSPLTSPYNEQF